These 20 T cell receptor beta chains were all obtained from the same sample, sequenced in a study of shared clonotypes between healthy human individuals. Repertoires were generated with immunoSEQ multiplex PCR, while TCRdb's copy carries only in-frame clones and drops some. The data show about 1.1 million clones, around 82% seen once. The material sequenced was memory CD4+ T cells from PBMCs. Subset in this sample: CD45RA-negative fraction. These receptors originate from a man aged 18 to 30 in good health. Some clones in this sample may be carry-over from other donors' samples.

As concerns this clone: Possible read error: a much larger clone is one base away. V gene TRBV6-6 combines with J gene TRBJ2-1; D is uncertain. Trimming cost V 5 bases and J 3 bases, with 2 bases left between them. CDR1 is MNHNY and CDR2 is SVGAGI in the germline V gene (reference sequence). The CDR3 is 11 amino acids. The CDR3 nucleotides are TGTGCCAGCAGTAACTACAATGAGCAGTTCTTC. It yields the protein CASSNYNEQFF.

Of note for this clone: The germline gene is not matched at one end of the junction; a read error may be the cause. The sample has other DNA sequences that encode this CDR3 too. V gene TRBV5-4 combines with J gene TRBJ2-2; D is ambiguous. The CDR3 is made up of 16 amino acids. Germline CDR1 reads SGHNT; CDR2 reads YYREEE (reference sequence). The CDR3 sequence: CASSLRSELNTGELFF. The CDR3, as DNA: TGTGCCAGCAGCTTGAGGTCGGAGTTGAACACTGGGGAGCTGTTTTTT.

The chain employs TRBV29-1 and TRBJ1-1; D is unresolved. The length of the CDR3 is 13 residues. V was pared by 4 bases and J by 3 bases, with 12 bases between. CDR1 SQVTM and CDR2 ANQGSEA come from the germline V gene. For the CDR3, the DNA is TGCAGCGTTGGAGTGCGGATAGACACTGAAGCTTTCTTT. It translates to CSVGVRIDTEAFF.

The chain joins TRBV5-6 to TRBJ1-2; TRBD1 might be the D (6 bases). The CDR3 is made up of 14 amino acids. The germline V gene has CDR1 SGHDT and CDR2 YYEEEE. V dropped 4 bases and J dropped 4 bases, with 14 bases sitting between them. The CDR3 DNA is TGTGCCAGCAGCGCGGACAGCGGGACCTATGGCTACACCTTC. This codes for CASSADSGTYGYTF.

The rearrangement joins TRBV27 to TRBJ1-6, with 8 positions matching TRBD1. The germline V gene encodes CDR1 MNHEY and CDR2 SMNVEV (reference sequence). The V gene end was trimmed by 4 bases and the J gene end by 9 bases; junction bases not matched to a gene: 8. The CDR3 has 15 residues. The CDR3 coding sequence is TGTGCCAGCAGTTCCCGGGACAGGTTGACTTCACCCCTCCACTTT. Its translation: CASSSRDRLTSPLHF.

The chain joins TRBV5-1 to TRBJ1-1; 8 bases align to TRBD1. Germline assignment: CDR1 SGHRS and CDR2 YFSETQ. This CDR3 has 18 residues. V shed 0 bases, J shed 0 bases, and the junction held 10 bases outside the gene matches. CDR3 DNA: TGCGCCAGCAGCTTGGGCGCCTGGGACAGGATCATGAACACTGAAGCTTTCTTT. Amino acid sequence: CASSLGAWDRIMNTEAFF. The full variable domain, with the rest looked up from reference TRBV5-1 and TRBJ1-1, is KAGVTQTPRYLIKTRGQQVTLSCSPISGHRSVSWYQQTPGQGLQFLFEYFSETQRNKGNFPGRFSGRQFSNSRSEMNVSTLELGDSALYLCASSLGAWDRIMNTEAFFGQGTRLTVV.

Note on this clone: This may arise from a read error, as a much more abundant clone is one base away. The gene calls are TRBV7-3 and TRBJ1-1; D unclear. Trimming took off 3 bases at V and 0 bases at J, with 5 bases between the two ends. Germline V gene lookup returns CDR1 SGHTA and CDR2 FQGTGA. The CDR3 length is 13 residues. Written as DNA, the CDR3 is TGTGCCAGCAGCTTTACAGTGAACACTGAAGCTTTCTTT. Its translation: CASSFTVNTEAFF.

The CDR3 protein is CASSPTRNQPQHF. CDR3 DNA: TGTGCCAGCAGTCCTACCCGTAATCAGCCCCAGCATTTT. This chain links TRBV27 with TRBJ1-5; D unresolved. Germline V CDR1 and CDR2: MNHEY, SMNVEV (reference sequence). Between the trimmed V and J ends, which lost 5 bases and 4 bases, there was a span of 9 bases. The CDR3 contains 13 residues.

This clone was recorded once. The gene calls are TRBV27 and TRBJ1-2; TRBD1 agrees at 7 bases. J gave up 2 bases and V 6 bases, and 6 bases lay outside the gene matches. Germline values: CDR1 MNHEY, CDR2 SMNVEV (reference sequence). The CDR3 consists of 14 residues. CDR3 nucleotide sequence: TGTGCCAGCAGGGCGGGACAGAGCAACTATGGCTACACCTTC. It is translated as CASRAGQSNYGYTF.

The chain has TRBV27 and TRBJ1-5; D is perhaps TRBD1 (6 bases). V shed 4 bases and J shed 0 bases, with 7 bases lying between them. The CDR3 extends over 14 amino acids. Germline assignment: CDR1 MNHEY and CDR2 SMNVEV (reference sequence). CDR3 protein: CASSYRDSNQPQHF. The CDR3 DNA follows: TGTGCCAGCAGTTACAGGGATAGCAATCAGCCCCAGCATTTT.

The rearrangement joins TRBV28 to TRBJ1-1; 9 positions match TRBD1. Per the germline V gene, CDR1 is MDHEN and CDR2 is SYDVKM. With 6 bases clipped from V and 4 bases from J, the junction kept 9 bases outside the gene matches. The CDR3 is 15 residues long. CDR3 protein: CASSSRDRVRTEAFF. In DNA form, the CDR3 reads TGTGCCAGCAGCTCCCGGGACAGGGTTCGCACTGAAGCTTTCTTT.

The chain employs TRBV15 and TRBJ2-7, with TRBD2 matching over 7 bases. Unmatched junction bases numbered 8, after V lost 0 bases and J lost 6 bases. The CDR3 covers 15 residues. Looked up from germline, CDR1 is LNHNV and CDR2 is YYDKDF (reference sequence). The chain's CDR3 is CATSRDRARESEQYF. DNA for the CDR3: TGTGCCACCAGCAGAGATCGAGCGCGGGAGAGCGAGCAGTACTTC.

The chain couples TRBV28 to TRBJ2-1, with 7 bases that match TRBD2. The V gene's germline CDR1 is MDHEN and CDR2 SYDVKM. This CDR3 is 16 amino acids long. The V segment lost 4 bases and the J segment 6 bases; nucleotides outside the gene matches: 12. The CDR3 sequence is CASSSVGGRGSNEQFF. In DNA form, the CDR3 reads TGTGCCAGCAGTTCAGTGGGCGGGAGAGGTAGCAATGAGCAGTTCTTC.

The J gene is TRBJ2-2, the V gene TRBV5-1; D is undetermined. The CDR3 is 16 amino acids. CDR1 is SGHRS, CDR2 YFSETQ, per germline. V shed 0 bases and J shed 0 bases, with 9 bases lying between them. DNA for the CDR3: TGCGCCAGCAGCTTGGAGGCAGCCTCGAACACCGGGGAGCTGTTTTTT. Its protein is CASSLEAASNTGELFF.

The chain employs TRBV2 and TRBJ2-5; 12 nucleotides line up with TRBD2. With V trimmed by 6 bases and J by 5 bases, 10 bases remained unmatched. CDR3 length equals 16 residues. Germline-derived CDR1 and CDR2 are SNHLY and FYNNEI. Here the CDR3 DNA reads TGTGCCAGCAGGGGGGGTCTAGCGGGAGGGCAGGAGACCCAGTACTTC. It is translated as CASRGGLAGGQETQYF.

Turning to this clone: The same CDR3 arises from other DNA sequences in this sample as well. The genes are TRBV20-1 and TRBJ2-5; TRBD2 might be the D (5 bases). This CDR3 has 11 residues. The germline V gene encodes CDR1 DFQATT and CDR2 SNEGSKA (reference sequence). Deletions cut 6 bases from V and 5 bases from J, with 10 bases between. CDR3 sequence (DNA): TGCAGTGCGAGGGTGGGGGAGACCCAGTACTTC. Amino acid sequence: CSARVGETQYF.

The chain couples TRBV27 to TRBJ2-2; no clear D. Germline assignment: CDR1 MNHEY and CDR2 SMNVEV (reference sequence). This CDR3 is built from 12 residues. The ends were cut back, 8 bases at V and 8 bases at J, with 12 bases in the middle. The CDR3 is CASRTPRGELFF. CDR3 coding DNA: TGTGCCAGCCGGACCCCCCGGGGGGAGCTGTTTTTT.

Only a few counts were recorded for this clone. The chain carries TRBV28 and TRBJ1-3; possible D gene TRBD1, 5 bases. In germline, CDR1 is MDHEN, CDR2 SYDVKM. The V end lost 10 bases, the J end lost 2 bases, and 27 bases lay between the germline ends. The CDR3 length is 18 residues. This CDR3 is CAILPRVLSRSAGNTIYF. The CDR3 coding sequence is TGTGCCATCCTACCCAGGGTCCTTTCGAGGTCTGCTGGAAACACCATATATTTT.

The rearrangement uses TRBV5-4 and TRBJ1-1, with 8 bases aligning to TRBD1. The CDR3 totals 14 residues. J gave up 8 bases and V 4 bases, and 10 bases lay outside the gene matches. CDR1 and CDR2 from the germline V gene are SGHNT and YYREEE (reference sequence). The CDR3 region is CASSAAAGQVEAFF. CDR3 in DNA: TGTGCCAGCAGCGCCGCCGCGGGACAGGTAGAAGCTTTCTTT.

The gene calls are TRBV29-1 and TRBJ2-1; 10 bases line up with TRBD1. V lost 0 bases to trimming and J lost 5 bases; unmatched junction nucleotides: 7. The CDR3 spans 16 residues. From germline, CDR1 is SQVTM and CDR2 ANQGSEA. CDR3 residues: CSVEDPDRGRDNEQFF. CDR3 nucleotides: TGCAGCGTTGAAGATCCCGACAGGGGGCGAGACAATGAGCAGTTCTTC.